A selection of T cell receptor beta chains follows, all from one sample in a study of blood T cell repertoires in COVID-19. Data came from immunoSEQ multiplex PCR; TCRdb stores just in-frame clones and leaves some out. The table shows over 200,000 clones, with 80% to 90% occurring only once. Sequencing was carried out using PBMCs or T cells enriched from blood (not recorded which). The receptors originated from a man in his forties who had recovered from COVID-19. The CDR3 runs from the conserved cysteine through the conserved F or W. The D gene is left open where the match is weak. The listing skips clone size in some rows; elsewhere it reads once, few, many or a size class.

d_gene: NA
v_gene: TRBV5-1
abundance: NA
j_gene: TRBJ1-5
CDR3nt: TGCGCCAGCAGCTTGGAGGGCGGGGAGGCTCAGCCCCAGCATTTT
CDR3aa: CASSLEGGEAQPQHF

d_gene: NA
v_gene: TRBV3-1/TRBV3-2
abundance: NA
j_gene: TRBJ2-7
CDR3nt: TGTGCCAGCAGCCAATTTTTACAGGGTTCGTCCGAGCAGTACTTC
CDR3aa: CASSQFLQGSSEQYF

d_gene: TRBD1
v_gene: TRBV18
abundance: NA
j_gene: TRBJ2-2
CDR3nt: TGTGCCAGCTCCCAACCGGGACAGGGTGGCACCGGGGAGCTGTTTTTT
CDR3aa: CASSQPGQGGTGELFF

d_gene: TRBD2
v_gene: TRBV5-4
abundance: NA
j_gene: TRBJ2-3
CDR3nt: TGTGCCCTGCAGGAGCGGGGGAAAACAGATACGCAGTATTTT
CDR3aa: CALQERGKTDTQYF

d_gene: TRBD2
v_gene: TRBV5-6
abundance: NA
j_gene: TRBJ2-1
CDR3nt: TGTGCCAGCAGCCCGGGACTAGCGGGCTACAATGAGCAGTTCTTC
CDR3aa: CASSPGLAGYNEQFF

d_gene: TRBD1
v_gene: TRBV7-9
abundance: NA
j_gene: TRBJ1-2
CDR3nt: TGTGCCAGCAGCTTAAGGCAGGGGGACTATGGCTACACCTTC
CDR3aa: CASSLRQGDYGYTF

d_gene: NA
v_gene: TRBV11-2
abundance: NA
j_gene: TRBJ1-1
CDR3nt: TGTGCCAGCAGCTTCGCCGGGAGCCTGATTAACACTGAAGCTTTCTTT
CDR3aa: CASSFAGSLINTEAFF

d_gene: NA
v_gene: TRBV25-1
abundance: few
j_gene: TRBJ1-4
CDR3nt: TGTGCCAGCAGTTCACGGACAGTGAGTAATGAAAAACTGTTTTTT
CDR3aa: CASSSRTVSNEKLFF

d_gene: NA
v_gene: TRBV2
abundance: NA
j_gene: TRBJ1-5
CDR3nt: TGTGCCAGCAGTGTGGGGGTCCAGGGGTATCAGCCCCAGCATTTT
CDR3aa: CASSVGVQGYQPQHF

d_gene: NA
v_gene: TRBV7-9
abundance: many
j_gene: TRBJ1-2
CDR3nt: TGTGCCAGCAGCTACAGCACCGGGGTTAACTATGGCTACACCTTC
CDR3aa: CASSYSTGVNYGYTF

d_gene: NA
v_gene: TRBV6-2/TRBV6-3
abundance: medium-sized
j_gene: TRBJ1-2
CDR3nt: TGTGCCAGCAGTTACCCTCCAGGGTACTATGGCTACACCTTC
CDR3aa: CASSYPPGYYGYTF

d_gene: NA
v_gene: TRBV4-1
abundance: NA
j_gene: TRBJ2-1
CDR3nt: TGCGCCAGCAGCCAAGGCAGCGCGACCCGGTTTAATGAGCAGTTCTTC
CDR3aa: CASSQGSATRFNEQFF

d_gene: TRBD1
v_gene: TRBV5-4
abundance: NA
j_gene: TRBJ1-4
CDR3nt: TGTGCCAGCAGCTCTAACAGGGGAGCACGTGAAAAACTGTTTTTT
CDR3aa: CASSSNRGAREKLFF

d_gene: NA
v_gene: TRBV19
abundance: NA
j_gene: TRBJ2-3
CDR3nt: TGTGCCAGTAGTATAGATCGGGCAGATACGCAGTATTTT
CDR3aa: CASSIDRADTQYF

d_gene: NA
v_gene: TRBV19
abundance: NA
j_gene: TRBJ2-1
CDR3nt: TGTGCCAGTAGTATACGTGCTAGCGATGAGCAGTTCTTC
CDR3aa: CASSIRASDEQFF

d_gene: TRBD1
v_gene: TRBV19
abundance: NA
j_gene: TRBJ1-2
CDR3nt: TGTGCCAGTAGTAGGAGGACAGGGCCTTCTAACTATGGCTACACCTTC
CDR3aa: CASSRRTGPSNYGYTF

d_gene: NA
v_gene: TRBV2
abundance: once
j_gene: TRBJ1-2
CDR3nt: TGTGCCAGCAGTGAAGAGGGGCGAGGAGATGGCTACACCTTC
CDR3aa: CASSEEGRGDGYTF

d_gene: NA
v_gene: TRBV19
abundance: NA
j_gene: TRBJ1-5
CDR3nt: TGTGCCAGTAGGTGGAGGGCCGATCAGCCCCAGCATTTT
CDR3aa: CASRWRADQPQHF

d_gene: NA
v_gene: TRBV5-1
abundance: NA
j_gene: TRBJ2-2
CDR3nt: TGCGCCAGCAGCTTCCAGCCGGGATCGAACACCGGGGAGCTGTTTTTT
CDR3aa: CASSFQPGSNTGELFF

d_gene: NA
v_gene: TRBV13
abundance: few
j_gene: TRBJ2-2
CDR3nt: TGTGCCAGCAGGGAAGAAACAGGGCGGTACACCGGGGAGCTGTTTTTT
CDR3aa: CASREETGRYTGELFF

d_gene: NA
v_gene: TRBV19
abundance: NA
j_gene: TRBJ1-1
CDR3nt: TGTGCCAGAACCGTAAGACAGGCCCAAATGAACACTGAAGCTTTCTTT
CDR3aa: CARTVRQAQMNTEAFF

d_gene: TRBD1
v_gene: TRBV5-5
abundance: few
j_gene: TRBJ1-3
CDR3nt: TGTGCCAGCAGCCGGACAGGGGGAAACACCATATATTTT
CDR3aa: CASSRTGGNTIYF

d_gene: NA
v_gene: TRBV7-9
abundance: NA
j_gene: TRBJ2-5
CDR3nt: TGTGCCAGCAGCTTAGAGCCGTACCAAGAGACCCAGTACTTC
CDR3aa: CASSLEPYQETQYF

d_gene: NA
v_gene: TRBV20-1
abundance: NA
j_gene: TRBJ1-1
CDR3nt: TGCAGTGCCAGGTACAACACTGAAGCTTTCTTT
CDR3aa: CSARYNTEAFF

d_gene: TRBD2
v_gene: TRBV29-1
abundance: NA
j_gene: TRBJ2-1
CDR3nt: TGCAGCGTTGAAAGGGGCGGGAGGGACGATGAGCAGTTCTTC
CDR3aa: CSVERGGRDDEQFF

d_gene: NA
v_gene: TRBV4-2
abundance: few
j_gene: TRBJ2-7
CDR3nt: TGTGCCAGCAGCCAAGATCTAAGTCCCGGGGGAGGGACATCCTACGAGCAGTACTTC
CDR3aa: CASSQDLSPGGGTSYEQYF

d_gene: NA
v_gene: TRBV5-5
abundance: NA
j_gene: TRBJ1-5
CDR3nt: TGTGCCAGCAGCTTGGGGGGCCGGATCAATCAGCCCCAGCATTTT
CDR3aa: CASSLGGRINQPQHF

d_gene: NA
v_gene: TRBV12-5
abundance: NA
j_gene: TRBJ2-1
CDR3nt: TGTGCTAGTGGTTTCTACTACAATGAGCAGTTCTTC
CDR3aa: CASGFYYNEQFF

d_gene: NA
v_gene: TRBV15
abundance: NA
j_gene: TRBJ1-1
CDR3nt: TGTGCCACCAGCTTGGAGGGAAACACTGAAGCTTTCTTT
CDR3aa: CATSLEGNTEAFF

d_gene: NA
v_gene: TRBV10-2
abundance: NA
j_gene: TRBJ1-6
CDR3nt: TGCGCCAGCAAAGTTTCCCGGGATAATTCACCCCTCCACTTT
CDR3aa: CASKVSRDNSPLHF

d_gene: NA
v_gene: TRBV27
abundance: NA
j_gene: TRBJ1-1
CDR3nt: TGTGCCAGCAGTTTTTCCAGGGGCACTGAAGCTTTCTTT
CDR3aa: CASSFSRGTEAFF

d_gene: TRBD1
v_gene: TRBV10-1
abundance: NA
j_gene: TRBJ1-2
CDR3nt: TGCGCCAGCAGTAAGGGGGACAGCTATGGCTACACCTTC
CDR3aa: CASSKGDSYGYTF

d_gene: NA
v_gene: TRBV9
abundance: NA
j_gene: TRBJ2-1
CDR3nt: TGTGCCAGCAGCCCATACTCTGCCTACAATGAGCAGTTCTTC
CDR3aa: CASSPYSAYNEQFF

d_gene: TRBD2
v_gene: TRBV7-3
abundance: NA
j_gene: TRBJ2-2
CDR3nt: TGTGCCAGCAGCTTCTTAGCGGGGGGCGACACCGGGGAGCTGTTTTTT
CDR3aa: CASSFLAGGDTGELFF

d_gene: NA
v_gene: TRBV7-3
abundance: NA
j_gene: TRBJ2-5
CDR3nt: TGTGCCAGCAGCCCACAGGGTAGGGGGGAGACCCAGTACTTC
CDR3aa: CASSPQGRGETQYF

d_gene: NA
v_gene: TRBV29-1
abundance: many
j_gene: TRBJ1-1
CDR3nt: TGCAGCGTTGAAAGGTACAGGGACACTGAAGCTTTCTTT
CDR3aa: CSVERYRDTEAFF

d_gene: NA
v_gene: TRBV7-9
abundance: NA
j_gene: TRBJ2-2
CDR3nt: TGTGCCAGCAGCTTACCCACCGGTGGGGGGTTCAACACCGGGGAGCTGTTTTTT
CDR3aa: CASSLPTGGGFNTGELFF

d_gene: NA
v_gene: TRBV24-1
abundance: once
j_gene: TRBJ2-2
CDR3nt: NA
CDR3aa: CATSSSGNTGELFF

d_gene: TRBD1
v_gene: TRBV15
abundance: once
j_gene: TRBJ1-5
CDR3nt: TGTGCCACCAGCGTCCGTACAGGGGGAGGGCCCCAGCATTTT
CDR3aa: CATSVRTGGGPQHF

d_gene: TRBD1
v_gene: TRBV28
abundance: NA
j_gene: TRBJ1-2
CDR3nt: TGTGCCAGCATTTCCTCTGGGACAGACTATGGCTACACCTTC
CDR3aa: CASISSGTDYGYTF

d_gene: TRBD1
v_gene: TRBV12-5
abundance: NA
j_gene: TRBJ2-1
CDR3nt: TGTGCTAGTGGTCCGATAGGGACAGAGTACAATGAGCAGTTCTTC
CDR3aa: CASGPIGTEYNEQFF

d_gene: TRBD1
v_gene: TRBV27
abundance: NA
j_gene: TRBJ2-3
CDR3nt: TGTGCCAGCAGTTTACGCCCGACAGGGACAGATACGCAGTATTTT
CDR3aa: CASSLRPTGTDTQYF

d_gene: TRBD1
v_gene: TRBV12-5
abundance: NA
j_gene: TRBJ2-5
CDR3nt: TGTGCTAGTGGTTCCGGACAGGGGCCTCAAGAGACCCAGTACTTC
CDR3aa: CASGSGQGPQETQYF

d_gene: TRBD1
v_gene: TRBV6-5
abundance: NA
j_gene: TRBJ2-7
CDR3nt: TGTGCCAGCAGTTACTCGGGGACAGGCGGTCTCGAGCAGTACTTC
CDR3aa: CASSYSGTGGLEQYF

d_gene: NA
v_gene: TRBV5-1
abundance: NA
j_gene: TRBJ2-7
CDR3nt: TGCGCCAGCAGAAAAGAAGCCCTTTACGAGCAGTACTTC
CDR3aa: CASRKEALYEQYF

d_gene: TRBD1
v_gene: TRBV4-2
abundance: NA
j_gene: TRBJ2-2
CDR3nt: TGTGCCAGCAGCCAAGTGGGTCAGGGGGCGACCGGGGAGCTGTTTTTT
CDR3aa: CASSQVGQGATGELFF

d_gene: TRBD1
v_gene: TRBV9
abundance: NA
j_gene: TRBJ2-7
CDR3nt: TGTGCCAGCAGTGATACCGGGACAGTTCCCTACGAGCAGTACTTC
CDR3aa: CASSDTGTVPYEQYF

d_gene: NA
v_gene: TRBV6-5
abundance: NA
j_gene: TRBJ2-7
CDR3nt: TGTGCCAGCAGTTCCCTCTCAGGACAGTCCTACGAGCAGTACTTC
CDR3aa: CASSSLSGQSYEQYF

d_gene: NA
v_gene: TRBV19
abundance: NA
j_gene: TRBJ1-5
CDR3nt: TGTGCCAGTAGTGACAGGTTAGACCAGCCCCAGCATTTT
CDR3aa: CASSDRLDQPQHF

d_gene: NA
v_gene: TRBV24-1
abundance: NA
j_gene: TRBJ1-1
CDR3nt: TGTGCCACCAGTGATCAGGGGAAGACTGAAGCTTTCTTT
CDR3aa: CATSDQGKTEAFF